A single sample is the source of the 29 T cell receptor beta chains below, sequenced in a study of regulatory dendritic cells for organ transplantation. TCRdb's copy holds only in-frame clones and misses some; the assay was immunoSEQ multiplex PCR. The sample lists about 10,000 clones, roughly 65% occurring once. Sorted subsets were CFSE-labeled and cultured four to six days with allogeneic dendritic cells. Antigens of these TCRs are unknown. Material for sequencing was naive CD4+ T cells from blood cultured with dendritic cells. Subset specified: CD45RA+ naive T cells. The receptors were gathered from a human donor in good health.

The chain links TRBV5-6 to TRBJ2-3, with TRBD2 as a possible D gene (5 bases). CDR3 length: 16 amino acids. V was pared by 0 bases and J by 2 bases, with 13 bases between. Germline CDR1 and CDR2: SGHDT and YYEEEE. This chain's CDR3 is CASSLAVGLLTDTQYF. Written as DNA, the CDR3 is TGTGCCAGCAGCTTGGCTGTAGGACTCCTCACAGATACGCAGTATTTT.

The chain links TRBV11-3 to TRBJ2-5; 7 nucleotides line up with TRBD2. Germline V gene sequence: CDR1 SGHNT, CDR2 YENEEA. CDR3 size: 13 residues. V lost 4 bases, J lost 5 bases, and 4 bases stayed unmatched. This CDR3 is CASSSMGGETQYF. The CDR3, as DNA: TGTGCCAGCAGCTCTATGGGGGGGGAGACCCAGTACTTC.

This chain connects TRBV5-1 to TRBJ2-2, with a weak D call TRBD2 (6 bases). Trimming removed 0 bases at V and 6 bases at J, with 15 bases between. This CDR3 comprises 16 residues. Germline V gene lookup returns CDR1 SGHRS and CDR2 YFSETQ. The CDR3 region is CASSLEGTPAAGELFF. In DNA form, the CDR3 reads TGCGCCAGCAGCTTGGAAGGGACTCCTGCCGCCGGGGAGCTGTTTTTT.

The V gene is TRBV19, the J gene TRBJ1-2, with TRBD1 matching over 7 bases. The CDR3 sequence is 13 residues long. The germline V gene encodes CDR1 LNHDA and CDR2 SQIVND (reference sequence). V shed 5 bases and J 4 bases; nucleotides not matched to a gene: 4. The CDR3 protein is CASSRTGLYGYTF. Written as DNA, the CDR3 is TGTGCCAGTAGTCGGACAGGCCTCTATGGCTACACCTTC.

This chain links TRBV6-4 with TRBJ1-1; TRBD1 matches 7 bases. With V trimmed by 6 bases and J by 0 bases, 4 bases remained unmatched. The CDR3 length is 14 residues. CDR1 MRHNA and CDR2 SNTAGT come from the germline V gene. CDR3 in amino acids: CASRLQGLNTEAFF. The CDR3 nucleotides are TGTGCCAGCAGGCTACAGGGGTTGAACACTGAAGCTTTCTTT.

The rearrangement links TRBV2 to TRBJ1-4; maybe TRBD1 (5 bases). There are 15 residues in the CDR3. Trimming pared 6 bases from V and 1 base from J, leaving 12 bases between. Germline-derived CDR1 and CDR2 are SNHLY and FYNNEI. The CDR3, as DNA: TGTGCCAGCAGGCGGTTGGGGCTAACTAATGAAAAACTGTTTTTT. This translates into CASRRLGLTNEKLFF. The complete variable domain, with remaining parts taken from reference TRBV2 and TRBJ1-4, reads EPEVTQTPSHQVTQMGQEVILRCVPISNHLYFYWYRQILGQKVEFLVSFYNNEISEKSEIFDDQFSVERPDGSNFTLKIRSTKLEDSAMYFCASRRLGLTNEKLFFGSGTQLSVL.

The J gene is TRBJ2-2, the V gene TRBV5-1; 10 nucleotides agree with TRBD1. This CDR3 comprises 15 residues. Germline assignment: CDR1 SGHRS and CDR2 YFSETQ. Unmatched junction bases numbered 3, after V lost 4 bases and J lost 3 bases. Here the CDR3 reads CASSPGTGDTGELFF. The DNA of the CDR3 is TGCGCCAGCAGCCCTGGGACAGGGGACACCGGGGAGCTGTTTTTT.

The CDR3 coding sequence is TGTGCCAGCAGCTCGGGACAGAGCTCCTACAATGAGCAGTTCTTC. This sequence encodes CASSSGQSSYNEQFF. The V call is TRBV5-6, the J call TRBJ2-1; 7 nucleotides align to TRBD1. J lost 0 bases, V lost 3 bases, and 3 bases had no gene match. CDR3 length equals 15 residues. CDR1 is SGHDT and CDR2 is YYEEEE in the germline V gene.

The CDR3 coding sequence is TGTGCCAGCTCACCCGGACTAGCGGGGGGCCAAGAGACCCAGTACTTC. Translation gives CASSPGLAGGQETQYF. The chain joins TRBV18 to TRBJ2-5; 14 nucleotides align to TRBD2. CDR1 is KGHSH, CDR2 LQKENI, per germline. J gave up 1 base and V 3 bases, and 1 base lay outside the gene matches. CDR3 size: 16 residues.

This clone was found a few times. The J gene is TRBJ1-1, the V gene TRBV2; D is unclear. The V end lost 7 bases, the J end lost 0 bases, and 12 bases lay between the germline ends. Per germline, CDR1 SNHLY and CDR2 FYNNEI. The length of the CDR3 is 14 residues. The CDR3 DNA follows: TGTGCCAGCACTCCTATCGTATTGAACACTGAAGCTTTCTTT. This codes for CASTPIVLNTEAFF.

CDR3 sequence: CASSISGQGINEQYF. As DNA, the CDR3 is TGTGCCAGTAGTATAAGTGGACAGGGGATAAACGAGCAGTACTTC. The chain employs TRBV19 and TRBJ2-7, with TRBD1 identical over 9 bases. This CDR3 spans 15 amino acids. Germline lookup yields CDR1 LNHDA and CDR2 SQIVND (reference sequence). V lost 2 bases and J lost 5; bases outside the gene matches: 7.

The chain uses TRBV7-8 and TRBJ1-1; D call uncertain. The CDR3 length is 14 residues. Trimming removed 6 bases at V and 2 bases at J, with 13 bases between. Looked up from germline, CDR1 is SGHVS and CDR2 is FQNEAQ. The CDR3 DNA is TGTGCCAGCAGATTAACGGAGGTTAACACTGAAGCTTTCTTT. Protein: CASRLTEVNTEAFF.

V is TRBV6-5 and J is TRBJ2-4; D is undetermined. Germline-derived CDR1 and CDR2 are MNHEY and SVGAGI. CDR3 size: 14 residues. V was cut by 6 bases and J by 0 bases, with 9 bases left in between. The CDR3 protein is CASSSSLAKNIQYF. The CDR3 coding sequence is TGTGCCAGCAGCTCTTCTCTAGCCAAAAACATTCAGTACTTC.

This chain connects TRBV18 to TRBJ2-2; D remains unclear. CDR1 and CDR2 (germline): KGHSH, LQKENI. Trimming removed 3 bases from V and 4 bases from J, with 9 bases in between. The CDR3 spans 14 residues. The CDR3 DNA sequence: TGTGCCAGCTCACCGCAACAGACCACCGGGGAGCTGTTTTTT. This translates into CASSPQQTTGELFF.

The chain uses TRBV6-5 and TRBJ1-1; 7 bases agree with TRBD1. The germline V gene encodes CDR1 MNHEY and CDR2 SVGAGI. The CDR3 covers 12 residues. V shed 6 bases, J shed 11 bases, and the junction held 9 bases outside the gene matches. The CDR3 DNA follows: TGTGCCAGCAGACAAAGACAGGGACGTGCTTTCTTT. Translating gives CASRQRQGRAFF.

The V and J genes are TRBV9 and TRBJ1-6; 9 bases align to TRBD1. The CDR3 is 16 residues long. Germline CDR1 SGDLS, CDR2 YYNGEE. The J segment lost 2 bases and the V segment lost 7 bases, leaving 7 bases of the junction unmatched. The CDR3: CASAQGTGPYNSPLHF. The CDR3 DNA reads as TGTGCCAGCGCACAGGGGACAGGGCCCTATAATTCACCCCTCCACTTT.

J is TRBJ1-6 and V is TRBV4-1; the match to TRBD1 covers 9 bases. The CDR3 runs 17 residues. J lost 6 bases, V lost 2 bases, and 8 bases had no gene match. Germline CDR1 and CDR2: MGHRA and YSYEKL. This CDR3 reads CASSQQQGADVNSPLHF. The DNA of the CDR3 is TGCGCCAGCAGCCAACAACAGGGGGCCGATGTTAATTCACCCCTCCACTTT.

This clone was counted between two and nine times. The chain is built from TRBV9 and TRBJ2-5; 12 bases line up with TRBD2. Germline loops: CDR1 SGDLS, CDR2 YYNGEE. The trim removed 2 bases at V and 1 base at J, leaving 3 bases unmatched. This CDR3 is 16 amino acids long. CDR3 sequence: CASSVGGLAGQETQYF. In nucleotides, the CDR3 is TGTGCCAGCAGCGTCGGGGGACTAGCGGGCCAAGAGACCCAGTACTTC.

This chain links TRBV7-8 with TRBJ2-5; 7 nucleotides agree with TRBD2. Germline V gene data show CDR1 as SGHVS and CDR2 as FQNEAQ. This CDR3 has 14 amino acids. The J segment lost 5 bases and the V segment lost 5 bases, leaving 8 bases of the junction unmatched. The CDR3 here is CASSPGLPLETQYF. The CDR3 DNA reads TGTGCCAGCAGCCCGGGACTACCACTCGAGACCCAGTACTTC.

The CDR3 loop is CASSPGTQYEQYF. CDR3 nucleotide sequence: TGTGCCAGCAGCCCCGGGACACAATACGAGCAGTACTTC. The chain combines TRBV4-2 with TRBJ2-7; D might be TRBD1 (6 bases). The CDR3 extends over 13 amino acids. V lost 4 bases and J 4 bases, leaving 11 bases between the germline ends. Germline lookup yields CDR1 LGHNA and CDR2 YNFKEQ.

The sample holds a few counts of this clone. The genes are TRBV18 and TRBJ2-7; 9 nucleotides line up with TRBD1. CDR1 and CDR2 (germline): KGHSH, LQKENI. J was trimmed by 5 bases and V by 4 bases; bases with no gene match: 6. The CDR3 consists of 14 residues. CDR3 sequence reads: CASSRGQGTHEQYF. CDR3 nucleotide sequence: TGTGCCAGCTCACGGGGACAGGGAACACACGAGCAGTACTTC.

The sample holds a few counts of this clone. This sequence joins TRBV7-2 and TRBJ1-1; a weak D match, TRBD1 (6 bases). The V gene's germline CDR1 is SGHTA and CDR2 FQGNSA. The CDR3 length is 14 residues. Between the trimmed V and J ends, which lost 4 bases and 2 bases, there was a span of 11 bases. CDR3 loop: CASSWTDSNTEAFF. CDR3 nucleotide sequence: TGTGCCAGCAGCTGGACGGACAGCAACACTGAAGCTTTCTTT.

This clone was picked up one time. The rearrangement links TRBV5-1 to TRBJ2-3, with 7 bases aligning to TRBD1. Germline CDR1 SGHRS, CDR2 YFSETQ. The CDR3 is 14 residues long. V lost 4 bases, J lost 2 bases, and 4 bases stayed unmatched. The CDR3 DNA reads TGCGCCAGCAGCGCCGGGACAGACACAGATACGCAGTATTTT. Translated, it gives CASSAGTDTDTQYF.

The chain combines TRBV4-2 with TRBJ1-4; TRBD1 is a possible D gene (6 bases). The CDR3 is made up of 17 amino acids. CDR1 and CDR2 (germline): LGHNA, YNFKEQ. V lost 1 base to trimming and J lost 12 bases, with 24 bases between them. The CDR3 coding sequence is TGTGCCAGCAGCCAAGGGACAGACGGCGGAGGTGGATTTGAACTGTTTTTT. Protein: CASSQGTDGGGGFELFF.

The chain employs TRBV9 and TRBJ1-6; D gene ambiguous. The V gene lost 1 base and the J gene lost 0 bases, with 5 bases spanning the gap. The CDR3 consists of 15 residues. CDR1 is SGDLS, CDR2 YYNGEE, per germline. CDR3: CASSVSNSYNSPLHF. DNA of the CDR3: TGTGCCAGCAGCGTAAGCAACTCCTATAATTCACCCCTCCACTTT. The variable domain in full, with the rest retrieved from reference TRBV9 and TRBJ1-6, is DSGVTQTPKHLITATGQRVTLRCSPRSGDLSVYWYQQSLDQGLQFLIQYYNGEERAKGNILERFSAQQFPDLHSELNLSSLELGDSALYFCASSVSNSYNSPLHFGNGTRLTVT.

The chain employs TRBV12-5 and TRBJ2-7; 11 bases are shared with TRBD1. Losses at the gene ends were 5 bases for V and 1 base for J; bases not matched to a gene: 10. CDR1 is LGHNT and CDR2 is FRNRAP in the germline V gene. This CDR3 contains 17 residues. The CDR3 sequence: CASGQAGTGGVSYEQYF. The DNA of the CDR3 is TGTGCTAGTGGTCAGGCCGGGACAGGGGGGGTTTCCTACGAGCAGTACTTC.

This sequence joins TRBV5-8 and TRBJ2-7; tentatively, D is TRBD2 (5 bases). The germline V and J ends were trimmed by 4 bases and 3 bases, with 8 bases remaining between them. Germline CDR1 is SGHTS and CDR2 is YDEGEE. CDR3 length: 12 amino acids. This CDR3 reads CASSRRYYEQYF. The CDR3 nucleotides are TGTGCCAGCAGCCGGAGGTACTACGAGCAGTACTTC.

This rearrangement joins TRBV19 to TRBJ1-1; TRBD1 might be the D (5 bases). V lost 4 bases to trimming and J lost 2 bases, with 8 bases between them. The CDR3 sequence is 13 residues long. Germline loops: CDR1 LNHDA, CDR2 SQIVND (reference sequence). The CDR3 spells CASSKTVNTEAFF. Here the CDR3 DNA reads TGTGCCAGTAGTAAGACAGTTAACACTGAAGCTTTCTTT.

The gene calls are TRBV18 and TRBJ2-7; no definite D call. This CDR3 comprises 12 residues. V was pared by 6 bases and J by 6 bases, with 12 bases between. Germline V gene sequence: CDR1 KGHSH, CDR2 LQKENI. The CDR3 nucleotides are TGTGCCAGCTCTCTTCAGGCCAGCGAGCAGTACTTC. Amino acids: CASSLQASEQYF.